The 26 T cell receptor beta chains below all came from one sample that was sequenced in a study of shared clonotypes between healthy human individuals (dated by TCRdb to the early 2020s). Library preparation was by the immunoSEQ multiplex PCR assay. What TCRdb holds here is the immuneACCESS table cut down to in-frame rearrangements. Part of the clones is not present; checked against another copy, under half of the missing clones reflect an unresolved V gene, and the others are unexplained. The sample table records around 100,000 clones; about 70% of these occur just once. The top ten clones comprise roughly a quarter of the sample. Sequenced material: memory CD8+ T cells sorted from blood. The label giving this sample's cell subset or site can be read as: CD45RO+ cells pooled with CCR7-negative TemRA cells. These receptors were taken from a woman aged 25-40 years in good health.

The chain joins TRBV10-1 to TRBJ2-5, with a possible D match to TRBD2 (6 bases). V was pared by 5 bases and J by 4 bases, with 11 bases between. The germline CDR1 and CDR2 sequences are WNHNN and SYGVQD (reference sequence). This CDR3 is built from 13 residues. The DNA for the CDR3 is TGCGCCAGCAGTAGGCAGGGAGGAGAGACCCAGTACTTC. It yields the protein CASSRQGGETQYF.

The chain employs TRBV11-3 and TRBJ2-2; a possible D gene is TRBD2 (6 bases). Germline CDR1 is SGHNT and CDR2 is YENEEA. The CDR3 consists of 16 residues. Trimming cost V 1 base and J 0 bases, with 9 bases left between them. DNA of the CDR3: TGTGCCAGCAGCTTAGCAGTAGCGGCGAACACCGGGGAGCTGTTTTTT. This translates into CASSLAVAANTGELFF.

The V call is TRBV13, the J call TRBJ2-5, with 8 bases aligning to TRBD1. CDR1 and CDR2 (germline): PRHDT, FYEKMQ (reference sequence). CDR3 size: 14 residues. J was trimmed by 1 base and V by 5 bases; bases with no gene match: 3. The CDR3 loop is CASSPGQGQETQYF. The DNA for the CDR3 is TGTGCCAGCAGCCCAGGACAGGGCCAAGAGACCCAGTACTTC.

This clone was observed at least ten times. Distinct nucleotide sequences in the sample also encode this CDR3. The gene calls are TRBV6-4 and TRBJ2-3; D uncertain. The CDR3 runs to 13 residues. Germline CDR1 and CDR2: MRHNA and SNTAGT. V shed 0 bases and J shed 2 bases, with 3 bases lying between them. Here the CDR3 reads CASSDSTTDTQYF. The CDR3 DNA is TGTGCCAGCAGTGACTCGACCACAGATACGCAGTATTTT.

The rearrangement uses TRBV27 and TRBJ2-1; 7 nucleotides agree with TRBD2. Germline V gives CDR1 MNHEY, CDR2 SMNVEV (reference sequence). The CDR3 loop spans 14 amino acids. The junction had 10 bases not matched to a gene; V was cut back by 8 bases and J by 6 bases. The CDR3 nucleotides are TGTGCCAGCGGAAGAGCGGGATTCGTCAATGAGCAGTTCTTC. Protein product: CASGRAGFVNEQFF.

The chain has TRBV6-6 and TRBJ1-1; no firm D call. CDR1 is MNHNY, CDR2 SVGAGI, per germline (reference sequence). The length of the CDR3 is 11 residues. Trimming pared 11 bases from V and 6 bases from J, leaving 13 bases between. Here the CDR3 reads CAGRDGAEAFF. The CDR3 region has the DNA TGTGCCGGACGGGATGGGGCTGAAGCTTTCTTT.

This chain connects TRBV6-5 to TRBJ1-5, with D maybe TRBD1 (6 bases). The V end was cut by 5 bases, the J end by 6 bases, with 11 bases between. CDR3 length: 13 amino acids. CDR1 and CDR2 from the germline V gene are MNHEY and SVGAGI. This CDR3 is CASSAGDAQPQHF. The CDR3 region has the DNA TGTGCCAGCAGTGCAGGGGATGCTCAGCCCCAGCATTTT.

The J gene is TRBJ2-5, the V gene TRBV6-5; D is ambiguous. Germline CDR1 is MNHEY and CDR2 is SVGAGI. The CDR3 runs to 16 residues. Trimming left V 0 bases short and J 2 bases short, with 13 bases between. The chain's CDR3 is CASSYSTGLGQETQYF. For the CDR3, the DNA is TGTGCCAGCAGTTACTCAACCGGGTTGGGGCAAGAGACCCAGTACTTC.

The rearrangement joins TRBV29-1 to TRBJ2-7; perhaps TRBD2 as D (5 bases). CDR3 size: 15 residues. Germline lookup yields CDR1 SQVTM and CDR2 ANQGSEA. V was trimmed by 4 bases and J by 0 bases, leaving 16 bases between them. CDR3 sequence reads: CSVVSVEGASYEQYF. The CDR3 region has the DNA TGCAGCGTTGTCTCCGTCGAGGGAGCCTCCTACGAGCAGTACTTC.

The CDR3 region has the DNA TGTGCCAGCAGCGGGGGACAGGTGTACGAGCAGTACTTC. This gives the protein CASSGGQVYEQYF. The chain joins TRBV5-6 to TRBJ2-7; 8 nucleotides line up with TRBD1. With 4 bases clipped from V and 4 bases from J, the junction kept 4 bases outside the gene matches. CDR1 SGHDT and CDR2 YYEEEE come from the germline V gene. The CDR3 has 13 amino acids. Supplemented by reference TRBV5-6 and TRBJ2-7, the full variable domain reads DAGVTQSPTHLIKTRGQQVTLRCSPKSGHDTVSWYQQALGQGPQFIFQYYEEEERQRGNFPDRFSGHQFPNYSSELNVNALLLGDSALYLCASSGGQVYEQYFGPGTRLTVT.

Concerning this clone: Other DNA sequences in this sample translate to the same CDR3. This chain joins TRBV5-1 and TRBJ2-1, with 9 bases fitting TRBD2. Germline V lookup: CDR1 SGHRS, CDR2 YFSETQ. The ends lost 0 bases at V and 3 bases at J; junction bases unmatched: 1. The CDR3 has 15 amino acids. In nucleotides, the CDR3 is TGCGCCAGCAGCTTGGATAGCGGGGGCTACAATGAGCAGTTCTTC. As protein: CASSLDSGGYNEQFF.

This clone came up a few times. In DNA form, the CDR3 reads TGTGCCAGCAGTTTAGCTAAAACAGATACGCAGTATTTT. Amino acid sequence: CASSLAKTDTQYF. The V call is TRBV27, the J call TRBJ2-3; D gene unclear. Per germline, CDR1 MNHEY and CDR2 SMNVEV (reference sequence). V dropped 2 bases and J dropped 3 bases, with 6 bases sitting between them. The CDR3 covers 13 residues.

This clone was counted at least ten times. This chain connects TRBV6-1 to TRBJ2-5, with 7 bases lining up with TRBD1. There are 15 residues in the CDR3. CDR1 and CDR2 from the germline V gene are MNHNS and SASEGT. V shed 2 bases, J shed 1 base, and the junction held 4 bases outside the gene matches. CDR3 DNA sequence: TGTGCCAGCAGTGAATCCGCAGGGGGCCAAGAGACCCAGTACTTC. Its protein product is CASSESAGGQETQYF.

This chain uses TRBV6-1 with TRBJ1-1; D not certain. V lost 4 bases to trimming and J lost 2 bases, with 11 bases between them. Germline CDR1 reads MNHNS; CDR2 reads SASEGT. This CDR3 contains 14 residues. The CDR3 nucleotides read TGTGCCAGCAGTGTGGGTGGCTACAACACTGAAGCTTTCTTT. Protein: CASSVGGYNTEAFF.

CDR3 nucleotide sequence: TGTGCCAGCAGACTCCCAGGGTACTCTGGAAACACCATATATTTT. It yields the protein CASRLPGYSGNTIYF. J is TRBJ1-3 and V is TRBV28; D might be TRBD1 (5 bases). The CDR3 totals 15 residues. The V end was cut by 6 bases, the J end by 0 bases, with 12 bases between. Germline V CDR1 and CDR2: MDHEN, SYDVKM.

Only a few counts were recorded for this clone. This chain connects TRBV5-6 to TRBJ2-5; D may be TRBD2 (5 bases). V lost 0 bases and J 4 bases, leaving 10 bases between the germline ends. The length of the CDR3 is 14 residues. Per germline, CDR1 SGHDT and CDR2 YYEEEE. The chain's CDR3 is CASSLGPGGETQYF. CDR3 DNA: TGTGCCAGCAGCTTGGGACCCGGAGGAGAGACCCAGTACTTC.

The V and J genes are TRBV27 and TRBJ2-1; possibly TRBD2 for D (5 bases). With 3 bases removed from V and 2 bases from J, the gap between germline ends came to 11 bases. The CDR3 consists of 15 residues. Germline V gives CDR1 MNHEY, CDR2 SMNVEV (reference sequence). The CDR3 reads CASSFGRLPYNEQFF. CDR3 coding DNA: TGTGCCAGCAGTTTCGGCAGACTACCCTACAATGAGCAGTTCTTC.

CDR3 sequence: CASSLTGADGYTF. The CDR3 nucleotides are TGTGCCAGCAGCTTAACAGGGGCTGATGGCTACACCTTC. The chain uses TRBV5-4 and TRBJ1-2, with 7 nucleotides matching TRBD1. Germline V lookup: CDR1 SGHNT, CDR2 YYREEE (reference sequence). J gave up 6 bases and V 2 bases, and 4 bases lay outside the gene matches. CDR3 size: 13 residues.

This chain uses TRBV2 with TRBJ1-2, with 7 bases that match TRBD1. The CDR3 is 15 amino acids. V was clipped by 6 bases and J by 0 bases; unmatched bases: 7. Germline values: CDR1 SNHLY, CDR2 FYNNEI. The CDR3 here is CASSPGTASNYGYTF. CDR3 DNA sequence: TGTGCCAGCAGCCCCGGGACAGCGTCTAACTATGGCTACACCTTC.

This clone is labeled medium-sized. The chain has TRBV6-1 and TRBJ2-2; D is undetermined. The CDR3 is made up of 15 amino acids. V lost 1 base and J lost 5, with 11 bases in between. Germline V gene data show CDR1 as MNHNS and CDR2 as SASEGT. The CDR3 DNA reads TGTGCCAGCAGTGAAGGGGTAGGGAATACCGGGGAGCTGTTTTTT. Protein product: CASSEGVGNTGELFF.

The rearrangement links TRBV5-4 to TRBJ1-2; no clear D. Trimming took 2 bases from V and 7 from J, leaving 6 bases between them. The length of the CDR3 is 11 residues. Germline lookup yields CDR1 SGHNT and CDR2 YYREEE (reference sequence). In DNA, the CDR3 is TGTGCCAGCAGCTTAGTCGGTGGCTACACCTTC. This codes for CASSLVGGYTF.

This clone was observed a single time. The chain carries TRBV11-3 and TRBJ1-1; no reliable D call. This CDR3 region has 17 residues. Trimming removed 3 bases at V and 0 bases at J, with 17 bases between. In germline, CDR1 is SGHNT, CDR2 YENEEA. The CDR3 loop is CASSFKEAEDLNTEAFF. The CDR3 DNA sequence: TGTGCCAGCAGCTTCAAGGAGGCCGAGGATCTGAACACTGAAGCTTTCTTT.

The chain has TRBV7-2 and TRBJ2-5; no firm D call. The DNA matches TRBJ2-7 better at its end, which makes the J call doubtful. The CDR3 has 13 amino acids. Germline V gene lookup returns CDR1 SGHTA and CDR2 FQGNSA. CDR3 loop: CASSLASSYEQYF. CDR3 coding DNA: TGTGCCAGCAGCTTAGCGTCCAGCTACGAGCAGTACTTC.

The table lists this clone with a few counts. This chain links TRBV6-1 with TRBJ1-3, with D unresolved. The V end was cut by 4 bases, the J end by 2 bases, with 6 bases between. There are 13 residues in the CDR3. Per the germline V gene, CDR1 is MNHNS and CDR2 is SASEGT. This CDR3 is CASSADAGNTIYF. As DNA, the CDR3 is TGTGCCAGCAGTGCCGATGCTGGAAACACCATATATTTT.

The rearrangement links TRBV27 to TRBJ1-2, with D perhaps matching TRBD1 (5 bases). The CDR3 is 14 amino acids. Trimming took off 5 bases at V and 3 bases at J, with 13 bases between the two ends. The germline V gene encodes CDR1 MNHEY and CDR2 SMNVEV (reference sequence). The CDR3, as DNA: TGTGCCAGCAGTCTCCTCGCAGGGTACTATGGCTACACCTTC. As protein: CASSLLAGYYGYTF.

With regard to this clone: This sample also contains other DNA sequences that code for the same CDR3. The chain carries TRBV19 and TRBJ2-4; possibly TRBD2 for D (5 bases). CDR3 length equals 14 residues. Germline V gene data show CDR1 as LNHDA and CDR2 as SQIVND (reference sequence). V lost 3 bases to trimming and J lost 7 bases, with 13 bases between them. The CDR3 DNA is TGTGCCAGTAGTATCCCGGGTGGGGAGAACATTCAGTACTTC. Amino acids: CASSIPGGENIQYF.